This T cell receptor beta chain was recovered during a study of blood T cell repertoires in COVID-19. For the study at large: From the United States, Italy and Spain came samples of acute and convalescent COVID-19. The analysed material was cDNA or gDNA that came from T cells, B-cell-depleted T cells, or PBMCs.

V lost 1 base to trimming and J lost 4 bases, with 14 bases between them. CDR3 length: 16 amino acids. Germline CDR1 and CDR2: LNHDA and SQIVND (reference sequence). The authors' processing: Amplification of reference gene primers was used by the study to estimate nucleated cell counts. Produced via immunoSEQ multiplex PCR; TCRdb's table is partial and in-frame only. V and J calls and clone size are given by that table; D and trimming were obtained from the DNA. The sample lists about 240,000 clones, around 85% occurring once. This clone was counted a few times. The J gene is TRBJ1-5, the V gene TRBV19; tentatively, D is TRBD1 (5 bases). The sequenced material came from peripheral blood. This receptor was taken from a man aged 55 to 70 with acute or convalescent COVID-19. In DNA, the CDR3 is TGTGCCAGTAGTATAGTACCGGCGGCAGGGAATCAGCCCCAGCATTTT. It codes for CASSIVPAAGNQPQHF.